Each of the 14 T cell receptor beta chains below was sequenced from the same sample in a study of response to subunit inactivated influenza vaccine (dated by TCRdb to 2017 to 2018). Libraries were constructed by RT-PCR. Instrument used: Illumina HiSeq 2500. TCRdb trimmed the raw reads at Q25, called clones with MiXCR and kept productive beta chains. Merged by CDR3 protein, the rows form single entries marked with the most common genes and DNA. The table for this sample lists some 800,000 distinct CDR3 sequences; 21% of them were counted only once. Roughly 10% of the sample is held by the ten biggest clonotypes. Sequences were derived from PBMCs from blood, sampled 5 days after vaccination. The receptors shown here come from a man aged 45-65 years who received an inactivated influenza vaccine. Donor details come from another sample of the same person, matched by shared clones.

This clonotype was seen a handful of times. The chain recombines TRBV7-8 with TRBJ2-6; D is undetermined. Germline assignment: CDR1 SGHVS and CDR2 FQNEAQ. This CDR3 has 18 residues. The V and J ends lost 2 bases and 3 bases respectively, with 17 bases between them. CDR3 bases: TGTGCCAGCAGCTTACTGGCCCTCTTAGTAGGTGGGGCCAACGTCCTGACTTTC. It yields the protein CASSLLALLVGGANVLTF.

The rearrangement links TRBV28 to TRBJ1-5; 7 bases are shared with TRBD1. The CDR3 covers 14 residues. CDR1 and CDR2 from the germline V gene are MDHEN and SYDVKM. V lost 6 bases and J lost 6; bases outside the gene matches: 8. The CDR3 sequence is CASRPGGTGQPQHF. DNA of the CDR3: TGTGCCAGCAGACCAGGGGGAACGGGTCAGCCCCAGCATTTT.

This clonotype was recorded a few times. The chain has TRBV5-1 and TRBJ2-1, with TRBD2 matching 10 bases. V lost 3 bases, J lost 4 bases, and 16 bases stayed unmatched. The germline V gene has CDR1 SGHRS and CDR2 YFSETQ. This CDR3 has 19 amino acids. CDR3 loop: CASSSRSSGSNTPYNEQFF. The CDR3 region has the DNA TGCGCCAGCAGCTCTCGCTCTAGCGGGAGTAACACACCATACAATGAGCAGTTCTTC.

This chain links TRBV7-9 with TRBJ1-1, with TRBD1 matching 9 bases. V trimming: 5 bases; J trimming: 4 bases; junction bases outside the gene matches: 11. The CDR3 has 16 amino acids. From germline, CDR1 is SEHNR and CDR2 FQNEAQ (reference sequence). The CDR3 bases are TGTGCCAGCAGCCCAGCCGGGACAGGGTCCAGCACTGAAGCTTTCTTT. This encodes CASSPAGTGSSTEAFF.

CDR3 DNA sequence: TGTGCCAGCAAACAGGGGGCGAGGGAGACCCAGTACTTC. Amino acids: CASKQGARETQYF. This chain uses TRBV7-9 with TRBJ2-5; 9 bases map to TRBD1. CDR1 is SEHNR, CDR2 FQNEAQ, per germline (reference sequence). This CDR3 contains 13 residues. V dropped 7 bases and J dropped 5; count of bases not matched to a gene: 5.

V usage is TRBV11-2 and J usage is TRBJ2-5; no clear D gene. The germline CDR1 and CDR2 sequences are SGHAT and FQNNGV. This CDR3 region has 17 residues. V was clipped by 3 bases and J by 0 bases, with 17 bases between them. CDR3 sequence reads: CASSFFPGLVDQETQYF. The DNA of the CDR3 is TGTGCCAGCAGCTTTTTTCCGGGTCTGGTCGACCAAGAGACCCAGTACTTC.

In its sample, this clonotype was seen a few times. The genes are TRBV5-6 and TRBJ2-5, with TRBD1 identical over 8 bases. J lost 5 bases, V lost 4 bases, and 13 bases had no gene match. The CDR3 extends over 16 amino acids. Germline assignment: CDR1 SGHDT and CDR2 YYEEEE. CDR3 amino acids: CASSPQLGQVGETQYF. The CDR3, as DNA: TGTGCCAGCAGCCCGCAATTGGGACAGGTTGGCGAGACCCAGTACTTC.

This clonotype was counted between two and nine times. For the CDR3, the DNA is TGTGCCAGCAGCCAGGCCGGGGACAGGGGATACGAGCAGTACTTC. As protein: CASSQAGDRGYEQYF. This chain joins TRBV5-6 and TRBJ2-7; 10 nucleotides match TRBD1. The CDR3 is made up of 15 amino acids. J gave up 4 bases and V 4 bases, and 8 bases lay outside the gene matches. The germline V gene encodes CDR1 SGHDT and CDR2 YYEEEE.

V is TRBV28 and J is TRBJ1-2; the D is unclear. This CDR3 is 11 amino acids long. Trimming took 10 bases from V and 6 from J, leaving 12 bases between them. CDR1 MDHEN and CDR2 SYDVKM come from the germline V gene. For the CDR3, the DNA is TGTGCCATCGACACCAAGAATGGCTACACCTTC. This translates into CAIDTKNGYTF.

The table lists this clonotype with a few counts. This chain joins TRBV11-2 and TRBJ2-1; TRBD2 agrees at 7 bases. CDR1 is SGHAT, CDR2 FQNNGV, per germline. J gave up 4 bases and V 0 bases, and 3 bases lay outside the gene matches. CDR3 length: 15 amino acids. The CDR3 nucleotides are TGTGCCAGCAGCTTAGACGCTAGCGGATACAATGAGCAGTTCTTC. Protein product: CASSLDASGYNEQFF.

This clonotype has just a few counts. The chain joins TRBV12-3 or TRBV12-4 to TRBJ2-7; D possibly corresponds to TRBD2 (5 bases). The CDR3 spans 13 residues. V lost 6 bases and J 5 bases, leaving 14 bases between the germline ends. CDR3 in amino acids: CASSPLAGHEQYF. DNA of the CDR3: TGTGCCAGCAGCCCTCTGGCGGGCCACGAGCAGTACTTC.

The chain has TRBV5-4 and TRBJ2-1, with D maybe TRBD2 (5 bases). V was cut by 1 base and J by 0 bases, with 20 bases left in between. CDR1 and CDR2 (germline): SGHNT, YYREEE (reference sequence). The CDR3 extends over 19 amino acids. The CDR3 DNA is TGTGCCAGCAGCTTGAATCGCCTCTCTAGCAGGAGCTCCTACAATGAGCAGTTCTTC. Translated: CASSLNRLSSRSSYNEQFF.

This clonotype showed up just a few times. The chain couples TRBV7-3 to TRBJ2-1; D unresolved. Germline lookup yields CDR1 SGHTA and CDR2 FQGTGA. The length of the CDR3 is 14 residues. V lost 1 base and J 6 bases, leaving 10 bases between the germline ends. The CDR3 DNA reads as TGTGCCAGCAGCTTAAGTACGACCCTCAATGAGCAGTTCTTC. It translates to CASSLSTTLNEQFF.

CDR3 residues: CSASARETQYF. The CDR3, as DNA: TGCAGTGCTAGTGCCAGGGAGACCCAGTACTTC. The J gene is TRBJ2-5, the V gene TRBV20-1; D remains ambiguous. The germline V and J ends were trimmed by 3 bases and 5 bases, with 7 bases remaining between them. Germline V CDR1 and CDR2: DFQATT, SNEGSKA (reference sequence). This CDR3 is 11 amino acids long.